This T cell receptor (beta chain) was profiled in a study of response to subunit inactivated influenza vaccine. General study results and limits: T cells newly recruited by each seasonal influenza vaccination are few, the authors suggested.

This CDR3 spans 16 amino acids. Germline CDR1 is LGHDT and CDR2 is YNNKEL (reference sequence). V lost 1 base to trimming and J lost 2 bases, with 13 bases between them. Concerning this clonotype itself: Its cognate antigen is unknown.

TCRdb reprocessed the RT-PCR reads via MiXCR and lists one record per CDR3 protein. The sample yields about 480,000 distinct CDR3 sequences, about 25% seen once. Sequences were derived from CD4+ T cells sorted from PBMCs, sampled about 5 days after vaccination. This sequence joins TRBV3-1 and TRBJ2-3; D is tentatively TRBD1 or TRBD2 (6 bases each). The receptor was isolated from a man over 45 who received an inactivated influenza vaccine. This CDR3 is CASSQGRGANTDTQYF. CDR3 sequence (DNA): TGTGCCAGCAGCCAAGGTAGGGGGGCCAACACAGATACGCAGTATTTT.